This is a list of T cell receptor beta chains from one sample in a study of OX40 agonist ivuxolimab in advanced cancers. Data came from immunoSEQ multiplex PCR; TCRdb stores just in-frame clones and leaves some out. The table shows about 57,000 clones, with over 80% occurring only once. Sequenced material: CD4+ or CD8+ T cells sorted from blood, taken in a trial of the OX40 agonist ivuxolimab. The receptors stem from an adult with an advanced solid tumor such as melanoma, head and neck, liver or kidney cancer. Both conserved end residues are part of each CDR3. A D gene is named only where the DNA matches it firmly. Not every row has a clone size; where given, it reads once, few, many or a size class.

abundance	d_gene	v_gene	j_gene	CDR3nt	CDR3aa
-	-	TRBV27	TRBJ2-7	TGTGCCAGCAGTTTTGGTCTGACAGGAGATCCCTACGAGCAGTACTTC	CASSFGLTGDPYEQYF
-	-	TRBV7-2	TRBJ2-7	TGTGCCAGCAGCTTAATCCCCCACGAGCAGTACTTC	CASSLIPHEQYF
-	-	TRBV18	TRBJ1-5	TGTGCCAGCTCACCACCAGGGGGTAGCGGTCAGCCCCAGCATTTT	CASSPPGGSGQPQHF
-	-	TRBV6-1	TRBJ2-2	TGTGCCAGCAGTGTTGAGTCCACCGGGGAGCTGTTTTTT	CASSVESTGELFF
few	-	TRBV30	TRBJ1-2	TGTGCCTGGAGTGTACAGGTAGCTAACTATGGCTACACCTTC	CAWSVQVANYGYTF
-	TRBD1	TRBV4-2	TRBJ1-6	TGTGCCAGCAGCCCCGCTAATGGACAGGGTTCGGAGAATTCACCCCTCCACTTT	CASSPANGQGSENSPLHF
-	-	TRBV14	TRBJ2-7	TGTGCCAGCAGCCACCACCCTTCAGAGCAGTACTTC	CASSHHPSEQYF
-	TRBD1	TRBV7-7	TRBJ1-4	TGTGCCAGCAGCTCCGACAGGGGTGAAAAACTGTTTTTT	CASSSDRGEKLFF
-	-	TRBV7-6	TRBJ1-5	TGTGCCAGCAGCTTAGACCGGGATCAGCCCCAGCATTTT	CASSLDRDQPQHF
-	TRBD1	TRBV5-4	TRBJ1-1	TGTGCCAGCTCTACCCCAGGGGGGAGCACTGAAGCTTTCTTT	CASSTPGGSTEAFF
-	-	TRBV7-3	TRBJ2-2	TGTGCCAGCAGCTCAGGCGGGGAGCTGTTTTTT	CASSSGGELFF
-	-	TRBV18	TRBJ1-5	TGTGCCAGCTCACCACAACAGGGTAACCAGCCCCAGCATTTT	CASSPQQGNQPQHF
-	TRBD1	TRBV27	TRBJ1-6	TGTGCCAGCAGTTTAGGACAGGCCGGTCGGGGTTCACCCCTCCACTTT	CASSLGQAGRGSPLHF
-	-	TRBV5-1	TRBJ1-4	TGCGCCAGAACTACAGGGATCGAGGAAAAACTGTTTTTT	CARTTGIEEKLFF
-	TRBD2	TRBV13	TRBJ2-1	TGTGCCAGCAGCCGCCGACCTGGGTGGCGGGAGGGCCTGTTGTTCTATGAGCAGTTCTTC	CASSRRPGWREGLLFYEQFF
-	-	TRBV6-4	TRBJ2-6	TGTGCCAGCAGAGACTCTGGGGCCAACGTCCTGACTTTC	CASRDSGANVLTF
-	TRBD2	TRBV6-6	TRBJ2-6	TGTGCCAGCAGTTACGGGGGGGCTGGGGCCAACGTCCTGACTTTC	CASSYGGAGANVLTF
few	-	TRBV19	TRBJ1-5	TGTGCCAGTAGTATAGCGGGGGGTGGCAATCAGCCCCAGCATTTT	CASSIAGGGNQPQHF
-	-	TRBV7-3	TRBJ2-6	TGTGCCAGCAGCTCTCCTGGGGCCAACGTCCTGACTTTC	CASSSPGANVLTF
-	TRBD2	TRBV10-3	TRBJ2-5	TGTGCCATCAGTGCTCCCACCGGACTAGCGGGAGTCGAGGAGACCCAGTACTTC	CAISAPTGLAGVEETQYF
-	-	TRBV20-1	TRBJ1-2	TGCAGTGCTTACAGTTACTATGGCTACACCTTC	CSAYSYYGYTF
-	-	TRBV28	TRBJ2-7	TGTGCCAGCCCCCCGCAGGGGCGAGTGGCCTACGAGCAGTACTTC	CASPPQGRVAYEQYF
-	-	TRBV29-1	TRBJ1-4	TGCAGCGTTTACCAGAATGAAAAACTGTTTTTT	CSVYQNEKLFF
-	-	TRBV28	TRBJ1-3	TGTGCCACGTCCTTCCGGGACACCTCTGGAAACACCATATATTTT	CATSFRDTSGNTIYF
once	TRBD1	TRBV4-3	TRBJ1-6	TGCGCCAGCAGCCCTCAAAGGGGACAGTATAATTCACCCCTCCACTTT	CASSPQRGQYNSPLHF
-	-	TRBV5-4	TRBJ2-3	TGTGCCAGCAGCTCCCCCCGGGACACAGATACGCAGTATTTT	CASSSPRDTDTQYF
-	-	TRBV7-9	TRBJ2-3	TGTGCCAGCTCAAGGGTTGGTTTGAGCACAGATACGCAGTATTTT	CASSRVGLSTDTQYF
-	-	TRBV5-1	TRBJ1-1	TGCGCCAGCAGCTTTCCAGGGGATGAAGCTTTCTTT	CASSFPGDEAFF
-	TRBD2	TRBV28	TRBJ2-1	TGTGCCAGCAGTCCCCCTAGCGGGAGGAGGCCTGAGCAGTTCTTC	CASSPPSGRRPEQFF
-	TRBD1	TRBV5-1	TRBJ1-1	TGCGCCAGCAGCTCGGGGACAGGGTGGGAAGGGACTGAAGCTTTCTTT	CASSSGTGWEGTEAFF
-	TRBD2	TRBV9	TRBJ2-5	TGTGCCAGCAGCCGGACTAGCGGGGTCCAAGAGACCCAGTACTTC	CASSRTSGVQETQYF
-	-	TRBV2	TRBJ2-2	TGTGCCGGGGGAGACACCGGGGAGCTGTTTTTT	CAGGDTGELFF
-	-	TRBV5-4	TRBJ1-3	TGTGCCAGCAGCCTCTTTGCGGGAGCCTCTGGAAACACCATATATTTT	CASSLFAGASGNTIYF
-	-	TRBV30	TRBJ2-7	TGTGCCTGGAGTCCGGCCCAGGGACTTCGGCAGTACTTC	CAWSPAQGLRQYF
-	-	TRBV6-6	TRBJ2-7	TGTGCCAGCAGCCGTAGCGTCTACGAGCAGTACTTC	CASSRSVYEQYF
-	-	TRBV27	TRBJ2-5	TGTGCCAGCAGGGGACTGGGCGACGGCGAGACCCAGTACTTC	CASRGLGDGETQYF
-	-	TRBV7-2	TRBJ2-2	TGTGCCAGCAGCCCAGCGGGTTGGGCAGGGAGGACCGGGGAGCTGTTTTTT	CASSPAGWAGRTGELFF
few	TRBD1	TRBV9	TRBJ1-2	TGTGCCAGCAGCGTGTTGGACAGGGAGTACACCTTC	CASSVLDREYTF
-	-	TRBV6-5	TRBJ2-7	TGTGCCAGCAGTTACTTCAGGGGAGAAGGGTACGAGCAGTACTTC	CASSYFRGEGYEQYF
-	TRBD1	TRBV6-9	TRBJ1-1	TGTGCCAGCAGTAGGAGGACAGGGGGGAACACTGAAGCTTTCTTT	CASSRRTGGNTEAFF
-	-	TRBV4-1	TRBJ2-7	TGCGCCAGCAGCCAATTGGCAGGGATCAACGAGCAGTACTTC	CASSQLAGINEQYF
-	TRBD2	TRBV7-6	TRBJ2-5	TGTGCCAGCAGCTTAGATAGGTTCGGGGGGGAGACCCAGTACTTC	CASSLDRFGGETQYF
-	-	TRBV19	TRBJ1-5	TGTGCCAGTAGTATAGATCAAGGGGGGCAGCCCCAGCATTTT	CASSIDQGGQPQHF
-	-	TRBV7-8	TRBJ2-5	TGTGCCAGCAGCTTAATCCGGTGGGAAGAGACCCAGTACTTC	CASSLIRWEETQYF
-	-	TRBV19	TRBJ1-1	TGTGCCAGTATACGGGTACGAGGAGGTTGGGGTGAAGCTTTCTTT	CASIRVRGGWGEAFF
-	-	TRBV7-8	TRBJ1-5	TGTGCCAGCAGCTTAGAAACAGTGAGCAATCAGCCCCAGCATTTT	CASSLETVSNQPQHF
-	-	TRBV7-3	TRBJ2-3	TGTGCCAGCGGAACAGATACGCAGTATTTT	CASGTDTQYF
-	TRBD1	TRBV29-1	TRBJ1-1	TGCAGCGTTGAAGATCGTACGGGACAGGGGGCTGAAGCTTTCTTT	CSVEDRTGQGAEAFF
-	TRBD1	TRBV6-5	TRBJ1-2	TGTGCCAGCCGACAGGGCGGCTATGGCTACACCTTC	CASRQGGYGYTF
-	TRBD1	TRBV5-4	TRBJ2-7	TGTGCCAGCAGCTTGGCCCGACAGGGGGGAGAGCAGTACTTC	CASSLARQGGEQYF
-	TRBD1	TRBV11-2	TRBJ1-2	TGTGCCAGCAGCCTAGGGACAGGGGGATCCTCTATCTATGGCTACACCTTC	CASSLGTGGSSIYGYTF